Listed below are T cell receptor beta chains from one sample, sequenced in a study of patients and donors after allogeneic stem cell transplantation. MiXCR, run by TCRdb on the RT-PCR reads, gives a single entry per CDR3 protein. The table records about a million distinct CDR3 sequences, about 20% of them present only once. The material sequenced was blood, either unsorted or a sorted T cell fraction (not recorded which). These receptors originate from a human donor who was either an allogeneic HSCT recipient or a stem cell or donor lymphocyte infusion donor (not recorded which). It is not recorded whose cells these are; they may come from a transplant donor. Both conserved end residues are part of each CDR3. D genes are given only for firm matches. Size is stated for part of the rows, as once, few or many counts, or as a class when the clone is expanded.

clone_size,j_call,v_call,d_call,cdr3_aa,cdr3_nt
-,TRBJ2-5,TRBV5-1,TRBD2,CASSLATSGGEETQYF,TGCGCCAGCAGCTTGGCTACTAGCGGGGGGGAAGAGACCCAGTACTTC
many,TRBJ2-1,TRBV12-3/TRBV12-4,TRBD1,CASSYRGEQFF,TGTGCCAGCAGTTACAGGGGTGAGCAGTTCTTC
-,TRBJ2-2,TRBV6-5,-,CASSSPNANTGELFF,TGTGCCAGCAGTTCCCCAAACGCGAACACCGGGGAGCTGTTTTTT
many,TRBJ2-5,TRBV20-1,-,CSARGPEAQYF,TGCAGTGCTAGGGGCCCGGAGGCCCAGTACTTC
few,TRBJ2-7,TRBV13,-,CASSFQLAFYEQYF,TGTGCCAGCAGCTTCCAACTAGCCTTCTACGAGCAGTACTTC
-,TRBJ2-7,TRBV6-5,TRBD2,CASSYSIAGGTYEQYF,TGTGCCAGCAGTTACTCTATAGCGGGAGGGACCTACGAGCAGTACTTC
-,TRBJ1-4,TRBV30,-,CAWMRGAGEKLFF,TGTGCCTGGATGAGGGGCGCGGGTGAAAAACTGTTTTTT
-,TRBJ1-5,TRBV5-1,-,CASSLDSRRNQPQHF,TGCGCCAGCAGCCTGGACAGTCGTAGGAATCAGCCCCAGCATTTT
many,TRBJ2-7,TRBV10-3,-,CAISESNITQVSYEQYF,TGTGCCATCAGTGAGTCGAATATAACGCAGGTTTCCTACGAGCAGTACTTC
-,TRBJ2-7,TRBV7-6,TRBD1,CASSLGTLGQGDYEQYF,TGTGCCAGCAGCTTAGGTACCTTGGGACAGGGGGACTACGAGCAGTACTTC
-,TRBJ2-7,TRBV7-2,TRBD2,CASRGTSVGAHEQYF,TGTGCCAGCAGGGGAACTAGCGTTGGGGCCCACGAGCAGTACTTC
many,TRBJ1-1,TRBV6-2/TRBV6-3,-,CASSPLRTVMNTEAFF,TGTGCCAGCAGTCCCCTCCGGACAGTCATGAACACTGAAGCTTTCTTT
-,TRBJ1-2,TRBV2,TRBD1,CASKDRSKSGYTF,TGTGCCAGCAAGGACAGGTCAAAGAGTGGCTACACCTTC
few,TRBJ2-1,TRBV20-1,-,CSARVGGRPAENEQFF,TGCAGTGCTAGAGTCGGCGGAAGACCCGCAGAGAATGAGCAGTTCTTC
many,TRBJ1-5,TRBV5-1,-,CASSLGPPKNQPQHF,TGCGCCAGCAGCTTGGGACCGCCCAAGAATCAGCCCCAGCATTTT
few,TRBJ2-1,TRBV20-1,-,CSAVVTGYNEQFF,TGCAGTGCCGTGGTTACGGGATACAATGAGCAGTTCTTC
-,TRBJ2-7,TRBV20-1,-,CSAGDRSYEQYF,TGCAGTGCCGGGGACCGCTCCTACGAGCAGTACTTC
many,TRBJ2-3,TRBV5-1,-,CATSDRTTDTQYF,TGCGCCACCTCGGACAGAACAACAGATACGCAGTATTTT
few,TRBJ1-2,TRBV18,TRBD1,CASSLRSDRGSNGYTF,TGTGCCAGCTCACTAAGATCGGACAGGGGAAGTAATGGCTACACCTTC
many,TRBJ2-1,TRBV20-1,TRBD1,CSAGRDRTYNEQFF,TGCAGTGCTGGCCGGGACAGGACCTACAATGAGCAGTTCTTC
few,TRBJ1-2,TRBV27,-,CASSFSGSGGYTF,TGTGCCAGCAGTTTTTCAGGTTCCGGGGGCTACACCTTC
-,TRBJ2-4,TRBV4-1,-,CASSQDLGGAKLAKNIQYF,TGCGCCAGCAGCCAAGATCTGGGGGGGGCCAAACTGGCCAAAAACATTCAGTACTTC
-,TRBJ2-1,TRBV12-3/TRBV12-4,TRBD2,CASSLARGNNEQFF,TGTGCCAGCAGTTTAGCGCGGGGGAACAATGAGCAGTTCTTC
many,TRBJ1-2,TRBV12-3/TRBV12-4,-,CASRAPDSYGYTF,TGTGCCAGCAGAGCGCCAGACAGCTATGGCTACACCTTC
few,TRBJ2-2,TRBV9,-,CASSPNGDGNTGELFF,TGTGCCAGCAGCCCCAATGGGGACGGTAACACCGGGGAGCTGTTTTTT
-,TRBJ2-7,TRBV9,TRBD1,CASSVAQGAYEQYF,TGTGCCAGCAGCGTAGCCCAGGGGGCCTACGAGCAGTACTTC
few,TRBJ2-1,TRBV20-1,TRBD2,CSAFPGLVGNEQFF,TGCAGTGCTTTTCCGGGACTAGTTGGCAATGAGCAGTTCTTC
-,TRBJ1-1,TRBV3-1,TRBD1,CASSQWVNRGQKRNTEAFF,TGTGCCAGCAGCCAATGGGTAAACAGGGGGCAAAAAAGGAACACTGAAGCTTTCTTT
-,TRBJ2-7,TRBV6-1,-,CASTQTDRSSYEQYF,TGTGCCAGCACCCAAACTGACAGATCTTCCTACGAGCAGTACTTC
few,TRBJ1-1,TRBV6-5,-,CASSNRLAFF,TGTGCCAGCAGTAACCGATTAGCTTTCTTT
few,TRBJ1-5,TRBV20-1,-,CSPLEGRWSNQPQHF,TGCAGCCCCTTAGAGGGGAGATGGAGCAATCAGCCCCAGCATTTT
few,TRBJ2-5,TRBV12-3/TRBV12-4,-,CASSFRVGETQYF,TGTGCCAGCAGTTTCAGGGTCGGGGAGACCCAGTACTTC
few,TRBJ2-7,TRBV12-3/TRBV12-4,-,CASSLSQTYEQYF,TGTGCCAGCAGCCTAAGTCAAACCTACGAGCAGTACTTC
once,TRBJ2-2,TRBV24-1,TRBD2,CATSDQQRELTGELFF,TGTGCCACCAGTGACCAGCAGCGGGAGTTGACCGGGGAGCTGTTTTTT
few,TRBJ2-7,TRBV3-1,TRBD2,CASSQEAGTSEQYF,TGTGCCAGCAGCCAAGAAGCGGGGACTAGCGAGCAGTACTTC